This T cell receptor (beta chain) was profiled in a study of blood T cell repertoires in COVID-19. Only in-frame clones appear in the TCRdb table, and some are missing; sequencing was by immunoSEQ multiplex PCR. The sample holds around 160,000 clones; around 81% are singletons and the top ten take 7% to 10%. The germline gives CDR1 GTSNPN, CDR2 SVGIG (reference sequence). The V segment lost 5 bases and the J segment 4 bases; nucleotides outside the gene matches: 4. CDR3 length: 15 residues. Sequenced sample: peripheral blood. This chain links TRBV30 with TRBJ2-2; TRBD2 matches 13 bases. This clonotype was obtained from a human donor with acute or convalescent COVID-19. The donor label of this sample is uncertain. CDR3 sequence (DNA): TGTGCCTGGGCCCGGACTAGCGGGGGCACCGGGGAGCTGTTTTTT. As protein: CAWARTSGGTGELFF.